Presented here are 14 T cell receptor beta chains from one specimen sequenced in a study of identical twins (TCRdb year 2016). Receptor amplification or capture employed 5' RACE. The run used an Illumina HiSeq 2000. TCRdb ran its own pipeline on the public reads, namely fastp trimming at Q25 and MiXCR clone calling, and kept in-frame beta chains. Entries that share a CDR3 protein sequence are merged under the most common genes and DNA. The table for this sample lists fewer than 500,000 distinct CDR3 sequences; roughly 24% of them were counted only once. Clones ranked in the top ten supply around 3% of the sample. Another study also made use of these data, one on T cells expressing NK-cell markers.

Sequencing was done on a sample of CD4+ T cells sorted from blood. These receptors were obtained from a woman aged 18-35 years in good health.

Here the CDR3 DNA reads TGCAGCGTTGGTTCGATCATAGGTGACGAGCAGTACTTC. It yields the protein CSVGSIIGDEQYF. The chain joins TRBV29-1 to TRBJ2-7; no clear D. The CDR3 is 13 residues long. Germline values: CDR1 SQVTM, CDR2 ANQGSEA. Between the trimmed V and J ends, which lost 4 bases and 5 bases, there was a span of 15 bases.

V usage is TRBV5-1 and J usage is TRBJ2-1; the D gene is possibly TRBD2 (5 bases). This CDR3 has 16 amino acids. Germline CDR1 and CDR2: SGHRS and YFSETQ. V was clipped by 3 bases and J by 0 bases, with 13 bases between them. The CDR3 DNA follows: TGCGCCAGCAGCTCGCCCCGGAGGAGCTCCTACAATGAGCAGTTCTTC. Its translation: CASSSPRRSSYNEQFF.

At least ten counts were recorded for this clonotype. The CDR3 reads CASSYRSTGTYGYTF. The CDR3 DNA is TGTGCCAGCAGTTACCGAAGTACAGGGACTTATGGCTACACCTTC. The chain carries TRBV6-5 and TRBJ1-2, with D maybe TRBD1 (6 bases). This CDR3 region has 15 residues. CDR1 is MNHEY and CDR2 is SVGAGI in the germline V gene. V was trimmed by 2 bases and J by 5 bases, leaving 15 bases between them.

This clonotype was found many times. The chain links TRBV29-1 to TRBJ2-7; D remains unclear. Trimming took off 7 bases at V and 7 bases at J, with 14 bases between the two ends. From germline, CDR1 is SQVTM and CDR2 ANQGSEA. This CDR3 region has 11 residues. The CDR3, as DNA: TGCAGCGCGAGCCAAAGTAGGGAGCAGTACTTC. Amino acids: CSASQSREQYF.

The chain employs TRBV30 and TRBJ2-7; 8 nucleotides line up with TRBD1. Germline CDR1 is GTSNPN and CDR2 is SVGIG (reference sequence). The CDR3 totals 13 residues. The J segment lost 4 bases and the V segment lost 7 bases, leaving 9 bases of the junction unmatched. The CDR3 region has the DNA TGTGCCTTGAAACGGACAGGGCAATACGAGCAGTACTTC. This sequence encodes CALKRTGQYEQYF.

This chain links TRBV5-1 with TRBJ2-7, with unresolved D. V was cut by 7 bases and J by 3 bases, with 14 bases left in between. Germline V gene lookup returns CDR1 SGHRS and CDR2 YFSETQ. This CDR3 comprises 13 residues. CDR3 bases: TGCGCCAGCTCGGAAGCGAACGACTACGAGCAGTACTTC. Residues: CASSEANDYEQYF.

The gene calls are TRBV20-1 and TRBJ2-7; the D call may be TRBD1 or TRBD2 (5 bases each). Germline assignment: CDR1 DFQATT and CDR2 SNEGSKA (reference sequence). Between the trimmed V and J ends, which lost 3 bases and 5 bases, there was a span of 14 bases. This CDR3 has 13 amino acids. As DNA, the CDR3 is TGCAGTGCTAGGGCGCCGGGGACCCACGAGCAGTACTTC. The encoded protein is CSARAPGTHEQYF.

This clonotype turned up a few times. This rearrangement joins TRBV7-8 to TRBJ2-1; perhaps TRBD1 as D (6 bases). Between the trimmed V and J ends, which lost 2 bases and 9 bases, there was a span of 23 bases. This CDR3 has 17 residues. Germline V gives CDR1 SGHVS, CDR2 FQNEAQ. The CDR3 sequence is CASSLQRVQTVRGEQFF. In nucleotides, the CDR3 is TGTGCCAGCAGCTTACAGCGTGTCCAAACCGTCAGGGGTGAGCAGTTCTTC.

This clonotype was picked up a small number of times. The chain links TRBV10-1 to TRBJ2-3; TRBD2 agrees at 7 bases. This CDR3 comprises 15 residues. V shed 1 base and J 4 bases; nucleotides not matched to a gene: 5. Per the germline V gene, CDR1 is WNHNN and CDR2 is SYGVQD (reference sequence). This CDR3 is CASSELRGSADTQYF. In DNA form, the CDR3 reads TGCGCCAGCAGTGAGTTGCGCGGGAGTGCAGATACGCAGTATTTT.

The CDR3 nucleotides are TGCGCCAGCAGCTTGGGCTGGGGGACAGAGCCCTACGAGCAGTACTTC. It translates to CASSLGWGTEPYEQYF. The genes are TRBV5-1 and TRBJ2-7; 7 bases fit TRBD1. CDR1 is SGHRS, CDR2 YFSETQ, per germline. The CDR3 sequence is 16 residues long. V was clipped by 0 bases and J by 2 bases; unmatched bases: 8.

The chain has TRBV19 and TRBJ1-2; D might be TRBD1 (5 bases). CDR3 length equals 15 residues. Trimming stripped 5 bases from V and 7 bases from J, with 20 bases between. The germline CDR1 and CDR2 sequences are LNHDA and SQIVND (reference sequence). CDR3 sequence (DNA): TGTGCCAGTAGTTCTCCGAGGGGCGGCGGCTCTGGCTACACCTTC. Its protein product is CASSSPRGGGSGYTF. The full variable domain, its missing parts supplied by reference TRBV19 and TRBJ1-2, is DGGITQSPKYLFRKEGQNVTLSCEQNLNHDAMYWYRQDPGQGLRLIYYSQIVNDFQKGDIAEGYSVSREKKESFPLTVTSAQKNPTAFYLCASSSPRGGGSGYTFGSGTRLTVV.

This chain joins TRBV12-3 or TRBV12-4 and TRBJ2-7; D might be TRBD1 (5 bases). Deletions cut 7 bases from V and 4 bases from J, with 17 bases between. This CDR3 contains 14 residues. CDR3 DNA sequence: TGTGCCAGCAAGGGGCAGACAATCGTGTACGAGCAGTACTTC. Amino acid sequence: CASKGQTIVYEQYF.

This clonotype was seen a few times. This sequence joins TRBV12-3 or TRBV12-4 and TRBJ2-1, with D uncertain. Trimming removed 8 bases at V and 8 bases at J, with 16 bases between. The CDR3 is 13 amino acids. CDR3 bases: TGTGCCAGCGAATTCACGTTATTGGATGAGCAGTTCTTC. Its translation is CASEFTLLDEQFF.

This CDR3 reads CASSQDRLTGEQFF. The CDR3 DNA sequence: TGTGCCAGCAGCCAAGATCGGTTGACCGGTGAGCAGTTCTTC. This chain connects TRBV14 to TRBJ2-1, with D unclear. The V end lost 0 bases, the J end lost 9 bases, and 12 bases lay between the germline ends. Germline V gives CDR1 SGHDN, CDR2 FVKESK. There are 14 residues in the CDR3.